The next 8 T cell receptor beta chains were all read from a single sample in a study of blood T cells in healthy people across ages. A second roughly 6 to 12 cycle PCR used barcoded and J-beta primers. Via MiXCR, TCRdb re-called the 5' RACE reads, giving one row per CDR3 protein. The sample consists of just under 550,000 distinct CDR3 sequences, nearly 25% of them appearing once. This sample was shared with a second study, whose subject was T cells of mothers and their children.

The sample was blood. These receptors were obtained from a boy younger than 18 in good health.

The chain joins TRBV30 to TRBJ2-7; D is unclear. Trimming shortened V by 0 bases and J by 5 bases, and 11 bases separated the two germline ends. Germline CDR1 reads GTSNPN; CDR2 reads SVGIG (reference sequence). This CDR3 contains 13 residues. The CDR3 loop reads CAWSVQRPHEQYF. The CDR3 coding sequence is TGTGCCTGGAGTGTACAAAGGCCTCACGAGCAGTACTTC.

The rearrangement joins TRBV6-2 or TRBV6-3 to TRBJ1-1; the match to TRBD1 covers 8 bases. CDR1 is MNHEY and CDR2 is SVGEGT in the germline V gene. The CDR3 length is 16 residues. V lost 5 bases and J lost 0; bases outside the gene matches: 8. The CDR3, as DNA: TGTGCCAGCAGTACCGGGACAGGCGTCATGAACACTGAAGCTTTCTTT. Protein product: CASSTGTGVMNTEAFF.

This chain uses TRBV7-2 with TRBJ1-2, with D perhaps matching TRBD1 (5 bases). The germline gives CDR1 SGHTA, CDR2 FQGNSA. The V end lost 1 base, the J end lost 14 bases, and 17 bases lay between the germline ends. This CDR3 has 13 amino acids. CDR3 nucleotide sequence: TGTGCCAGCAGCTTAGTGGGGGGGAGGAGGGCTACCTTC. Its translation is CASSLVGGRRATF.

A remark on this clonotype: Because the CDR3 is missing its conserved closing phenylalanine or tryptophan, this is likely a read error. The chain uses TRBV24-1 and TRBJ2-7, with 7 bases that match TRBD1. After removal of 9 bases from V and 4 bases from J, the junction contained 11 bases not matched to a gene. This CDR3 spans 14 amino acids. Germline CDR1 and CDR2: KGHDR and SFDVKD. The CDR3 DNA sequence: TGTGCCACCGAGGACCCGGGACAGCAATACGAGCAGTACCTC. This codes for CATEDPGQQYEQYL.

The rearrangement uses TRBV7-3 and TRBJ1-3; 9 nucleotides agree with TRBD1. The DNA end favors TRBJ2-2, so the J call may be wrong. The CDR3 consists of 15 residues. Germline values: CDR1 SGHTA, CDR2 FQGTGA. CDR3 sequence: CASSLTGQGSGELFF. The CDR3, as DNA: TGTGCCAGCAGCTTAACGGGACAGGGCTCCGGGGAGCTGTTTTTT.

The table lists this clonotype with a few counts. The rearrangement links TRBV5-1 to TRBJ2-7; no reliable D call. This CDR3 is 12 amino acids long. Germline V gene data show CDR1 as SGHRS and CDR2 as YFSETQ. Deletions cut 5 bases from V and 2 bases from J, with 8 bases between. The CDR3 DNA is TGCGCCAGCAGTATTGGGGCCTACGAGCAGTACTTC. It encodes CASSIGAYEQYF.

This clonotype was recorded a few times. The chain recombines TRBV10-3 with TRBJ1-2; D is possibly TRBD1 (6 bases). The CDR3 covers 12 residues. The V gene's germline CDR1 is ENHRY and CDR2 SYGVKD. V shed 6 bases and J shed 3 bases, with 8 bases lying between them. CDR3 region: CAISRGDYGYTF. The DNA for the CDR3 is TGTGCCATCAGCAGGGGTGACTATGGCTACACCTTC.

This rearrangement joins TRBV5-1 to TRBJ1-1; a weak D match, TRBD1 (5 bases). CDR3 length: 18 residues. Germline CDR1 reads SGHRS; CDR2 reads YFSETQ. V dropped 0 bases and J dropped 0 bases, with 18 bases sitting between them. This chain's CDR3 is CASSLAEGWGRMNTEAFF. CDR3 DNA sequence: TGCGCCAGCAGCTTGGCAGAGGGATGGGGCCGGATGAACACTGAAGCTTTCTTT.